The rows below give T cell receptor beta chains drawn from one sample of a study of T cells in localized non-small cell lung cancer. Only in-frame clones appear in the TCRdb table, and some are missing; sequencing was by immunoSEQ multiplex PCR. This sample carries some 56,000 clones, around 86% of them seen once, and the ten largest clones take approximately 5.2%. The sequenced sample was peripheral blood, obtained before any cancer treatment. The origin of the receptors is a woman aged 35 to 69 with stage I lung adenocarcinoma. The CDR3 runs from the conserved cysteine through the conserved F or W. Fields, in order: J gene, D gene, V gene, CDR3 DNA, CDR3 protein. The D gene is left open where the match is weak.

J gene: TRBJ2-7; D gene: .; V gene: TRBV30; CDR3 DNA: TGTGCCGGGACTCGGGCGAACAGGACGAGGTCCTACGAGCAGTACTTC; CDR3 protein: CAGTRANRTRSYEQYF
J gene: TRBJ2-7; D gene: TRBD1; V gene: TRBV14; CDR3 DNA: TGTGCCAGCAGCCAAGGGGGGACAGGGGGCCCGCAGTACTTC; CDR3 protein: CASSQGGTGGPQYF
J gene: TRBJ2-3; D gene: TRBD2; V gene: TRBV14; CDR3 DNA: TGTGCCAGCAGCACCCGGCTAGCGGGGGGGCCAGATACGCAGTATTTT; CDR3 protein: CASSTRLAGGPDTQYF
J gene: TRBJ2-5; D gene: .; V gene: TRBV7-9; CDR3 DNA: TGTGCCAGCAGCTTATCCCCGGGACACAGCCAAGAGACCCAGTACTTC; CDR3 protein: CASSLSPGHSQETQYF
J gene: TRBJ1-1; D gene: TRBD1; V gene: TRBV19; CDR3 DNA: TGTGCCAGTAGTATCCCCGGGACAGGGGACCTAAACACTGAAGCTTTCTTT; CDR3 protein: CASSIPGTGDLNTEAFF
J gene: TRBJ2-7; D gene: TRBD1; V gene: TRBV11-3; CDR3 DNA: TGTGCCAGCAGCGACGGGACAGGGGTTACCTACGAGCAGTACTTC; CDR3 protein: CASSDGTGVTYEQYF
J gene: TRBJ2-7; D gene: .; V gene: TRBV5-1; CDR3 DNA: TGCGCCAGCAGCTCGGACGGTACCTACGAGCAGTACTTC; CDR3 protein: CASSSDGTYEQYF
J gene: TRBJ1-1; D gene: .; V gene: TRBV13; CDR3 DNA: TGTGCCAGCAGCTGGCTGACTCAGGGAGGGACTGAAGCTTTCTTT; CDR3 protein: CASSWLTQGGTEAFF
J gene: TRBJ1-3; D gene: .; V gene: TRBV15; CDR3 DNA: TGTGCCACCAGCAGAGAAAGGACGACCAGAAGGGGTGGAAACACCATATATTTT; CDR3 protein: CATSRERTTRRGGNTIYF
J gene: TRBJ2-1; D gene: TRBD2; V gene: TRBV2; CDR3 DNA: TGTGCCAGCAGGGTGGCGGGGGGGCAAGGTGAGCAGTTCTTC; CDR3 protein: CASRVAGGQGEQFF